This T cell receptor beta chain was found in a study of blood T cell repertoires in COVID-19. On the study more broadly: Samples came from the United States, Italy and Spain, spanning acute and convalescent COVID-19.

This clone was found once. Under the authors' procedure: Estimates of nucleated cell counts were drawn from the amplification of reference gene primers. Assay used: immunoSEQ multiplex PCR; TCRdb lists only in-frame clones, some missing. V and J calls and clone size follow that table, whereas D and trimming were derived from the DNA. The table has some 28,000 clones, approximately 92% seen once. V lost 2 bases and J lost 0, with 8 bases in between. CDR3 length: 14 residues. Germline CDR1 and CDR2: SGHRS and YFSETQ. The sequenced material came from peripheral blood. This chain connects TRBV5-1 to TRBJ2-5; maybe TRBD1 (5 bases). This sequence was found in a man in his sixties with acute or convalescent COVID-19. The CDR3 region has the DNA TGCGCCAGCAGCTTCCAGGGAAACCAAGAGACCCAGTACTTC. This codes for CASSFQGNQETQYF.